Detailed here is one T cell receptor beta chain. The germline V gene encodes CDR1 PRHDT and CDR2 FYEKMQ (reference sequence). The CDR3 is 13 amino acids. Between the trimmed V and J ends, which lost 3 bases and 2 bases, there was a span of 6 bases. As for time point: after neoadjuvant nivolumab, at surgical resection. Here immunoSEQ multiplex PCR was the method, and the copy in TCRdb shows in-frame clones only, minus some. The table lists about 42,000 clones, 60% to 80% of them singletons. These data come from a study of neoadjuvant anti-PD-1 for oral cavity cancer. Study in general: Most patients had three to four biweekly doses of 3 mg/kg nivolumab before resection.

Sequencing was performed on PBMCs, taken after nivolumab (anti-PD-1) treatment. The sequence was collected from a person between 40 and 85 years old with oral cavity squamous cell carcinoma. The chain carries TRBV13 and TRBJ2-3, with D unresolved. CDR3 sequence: CASSLRLTDTQYF. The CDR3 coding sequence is TGTGCCAGCAGCTTGCGCCTCACAGATACGCAGTATTTT.